Shown below are 26 T cell receptor beta chains from a single sample sequenced in a study of shared clonotypes between healthy human individuals. Data came from immunoSEQ multiplex PCR; TCRdb stores just in-frame clones and leaves some out. The repertoire holds 2 million to 3 million clones, with over 85% as singletons. The sequenced sample was naive CD4+ T cells sorted from blood. The sample's subset: CD45RA+ positively selected. These receptors came from a man between 18 and 35 years old in good health.

The rearrangement uses TRBV21-1 and TRBJ1-2. TRBV21-1 is termed a pseudogene. CDR3 size: 15 residues. As DNA, the CDR3 is TGTGCCAGCAGCAAAGGCGGGGGGCCTGGCTATGGCTACACCTTC. As protein: CASSKGGGPGYGYTF.

V is TRBV4-3 and J is TRBJ2-5, with 15 nucleotides matching TRBD2. The CDR3 consists of 17 residues. J gave up 2 bases and V 4 bases, and 5 bases lay outside the gene matches. CDR1 and CDR2 (germline): LGHNA, YSLEER. The DNA for the CDR3 is TGCGCCAGCAGCCGGACTAGCGGGAGGGGGTGGCAAGAGACCCAGTACTTC. It codes for CASSRTSGRGWQETQYF.

Turning to this clone: Additional DNA sequences in this sample encode the identical CDR3. The V call is TRBV6-6, the J call TRBJ2-7, with 10 bases fitting TRBD2. Trimming at V came to 0 bases and at J to 2 bases, leaving 1 base not matched to a gene. Germline V gene data show CDR1 as MNHNY and CDR2 as SVGAGI (reference sequence). The CDR3 spans 15 residues. CDR3: CASSYSGLAAYEQYF. As DNA, the CDR3 is TGTGCCAGCAGTTACTCCGGACTAGCGGCCTACGAGCAGTACTTC.

The chain uses TRBV7-9 and TRBJ2-7, with TRBD1 as a possible D gene (6 bases). V lost 5 bases and J 5 bases, leaving 13 bases between the germline ends. CDR1 SEHNR and CDR2 FQNEAQ come from the germline V gene (reference sequence). This CDR3 contains 13 residues. CDR3 bases: TGTGCCAGCAGCGATCAGGGGACCGACGAGCAGTACTTC. Protein product: CASSDQGTDEQYF. Combining the CDR3 with reference TRBV7-9 and TRBJ2-7 gives the whole variable domain DTGVSQNPRHKITKRGQNVTFRCDPISEHNRLYWYRQTLGQGPEFLTYFQNEAQLEKSRLLSDRFSAERPKGSFSTLEIQRTEQGDSAMYLCASSDQGTDEQYFGPGTRLTVT.

The gene calls are TRBV10-2 and TRBJ2-7, with TRBD2 matching over 14 bases. Trimming removed 1 base from V and 5 bases from J; junction bases left unmatched: 13. Germline CDR1 WSHSY, CDR2 SAAADI. This CDR3 spans 19 amino acids. The CDR3 DNA follows: TGCGCCAGCAGTGAGTTCTTGGGACTAGCGGGAGTCGGTGGCAACGAGCAGTACTTC. It translates to CASSEFLGLAGVGGNEQYF.

This clone showed up just once. This chain uses TRBV6-5 with TRBJ2-1; D may be TRBD1 or TRBD2 (6 bases each). The V and J ends lost 5 bases and 6 bases respectively, with 17 bases between them. Germline V lookup: CDR1 MNHEY, CDR2 SVGAGI. CDR3 length equals 15 residues. Here the CDR3 reads CASSGLGGQINEQFF. The CDR3 DNA reads as TGTGCCAGCAGTGGACTTGGGGGGCAGATCAATGAGCAGTTCTTC.

In regard to this clone: Other DNA sequences in this specimen translate into the identical CDR3. This rearrangement joins TRBV5-1 to TRBJ1-4; D ambiguous. CDR3 length: 14 residues. The germline gives CDR1 SGHRS, CDR2 YFSETQ. V was cut by 2 bases and J by 4 bases, with 9 bases left in between. The CDR3 region is CASSLGSLNEKLFF. CDR3 sequence (DNA): TGCGCCAGCAGCTTAGGCAGCCTTAATGAAAAACTGTTTTTT.

The gene calls are TRBV30 and TRBJ1-3, with TRBD1 matching over 7 bases. Germline V gene sequence: CDR1 GTSNPN, CDR2 SVGIG (reference sequence). CDR3 length: 13 amino acids. Unmatched junction bases numbered 4, after V lost 7 bases and J lost 1 base. The chain's CDR3 is CAYRGKSGNTIYF. The CDR3 DNA is TGTGCCTACAGGGGAAAGTCTGGAAACACCATATATTTT. Together with reference TRBV30 and TRBJ1-3, the CDR3 gives the full variable domain: SQTIHQWPATLVQPVGSPLSLECTVEGTSNPNLYWYRQAAGRGLQLLFYSVGIGQISSEVPQNLSASRPQDRQFILSSKKLLLSDSGFYLCAYRGKSGNTIYFGEGSWLTVV.

V gene TRBV6-5 combines with J gene TRBJ1-6, with D unclear. The CDR3 runs 13 residues. Deletions cut 0 bases from V and 13 bases from J, with 10 bases between. CDR1 MNHEY and CDR2 SVGAGI come from the germline V gene. The CDR3 sequence: CASSYSPDLPLHF. In nucleotides, the CDR3 is TGTGCCAGCAGTTACTCCCCTGATTTGCCCCTCCACTTT.

The V call is TRBV10-2, the J call TRBJ2-3, with D tentatively TRBD1 (7 bases). V was trimmed by 7 bases and J by 8 bases, leaving 19 bases between them. The CDR3 extends over 14 amino acids. CDR1 and CDR2 from the germline V gene are WSHSY and SAAADI. The CDR3 nucleotides read TGCGCCAGCACATCGGGACTCCCAGGGGGTACGCAGTATTTT. It specifies CASTSGLPGGTQYF.

This chain links TRBV6-5 with TRBJ2-2; D possibly corresponds to TRBD1 (6 bases). CDR1 is MNHEY, CDR2 SVGAGI, per germline. The CDR3 covers 15 residues. The ends were cut back, 5 bases at V and 0 bases at J, with 10 bases in the middle. CDR3 sequence: CASSRTDSNTGELFF. For the CDR3, the DNA is TGTGCCAGCAGTCGGACAGATTCGAACACCGGGGAGCTGTTTTTT.

This clone appeared once. The chain combines TRBV6-1 with TRBJ2-7, with D maybe TRBD1 (5 bases). Per the germline V gene, CDR1 is MNHNS and CDR2 is SASEGT. The CDR3 is 15 residues long. V gave up 6 bases and J gave up 2 bases, with 17 bases separating them. CDR3 sequence: CASRAYSDSTYEQYF. The CDR3, as DNA: TGTGCCAGCAGAGCTTATTCAGACAGTACCTACGAGCAGTACTTC.

This clone has just a few counts. The rearrangement uses TRBV6-6 and TRBJ2-7; D may be TRBD1 (5 bases). Germline V gene data show CDR1 as MNHNY and CDR2 as SVGAGI (reference sequence). Trimming pared 5 bases from V and 2 bases from J, leaving 13 bases between. The CDR3 runs 14 residues. The CDR3 coding sequence is TGTGCCAGCAGTCTTCAGGGTTATACCTACGAGCAGTACTTC. Translation gives CASSLQGYTYEQYF.

This chain joins TRBV5-4 and TRBJ1-2, with 8 bases matching TRBD1. Trimming at V came to 4 bases and at J to 8 bases, leaving 10 bases not matched to a gene. The length of the CDR3 is 14 residues. The V gene's germline CDR1 is SGHNT and CDR2 YYREEE (reference sequence). CDR3 nucleotide sequence: TGTGCCAGCAGCGAAAGACAGGGGCGCTGGGGCTACACCTTC. Residues: CASSERQGRWGYTF. Supplemented by reference TRBV5-4 and TRBJ1-2, the full variable domain reads ETGVTQSPTHLIKTRGQQVTLRCSSQSGHNTVSWYQQALGQGPQFIFQYYREEENGRGNFPPRFSGLQFPNYSSELNVNALELDDSALYLCASSERQGRWGYTFGSGTRLTVV.

The rearrangement uses TRBV5-3 and TRBJ1-6, with D possibly being TRBD1 (6 bases). TRBV5-3 is an ORF, and what it does is uncertain. The CDR3 has 17 amino acids. V was clipped by 6 bases and J by 0 bases, with 16 bases between them. CDR3 region: CARNGLGGPSYNSPLHF. The DNA for the CDR3 is TGTGCCAGAAATGGACTAGGGGGGCCCTCCTATAATTCACCCCTCCACTTT.

The chain recombines TRBV6-5 with TRBJ1-4; 8 nucleotides align to TRBD1. CDR1 is MNHEY and CDR2 is SVGAGI in the germline V gene. This CDR3 region has 14 residues. J was trimmed by 8 bases and V by 7 bases; bases with no gene match: 9. The CDR3 loop is CASTRDRTVEKLFF. Here the CDR3 DNA reads TGTGCCAGCACCCGGGACAGGACAGTCGAAAAACTGTTTTTT.

V and J are TRBV10-2 and TRBJ1-5; perhaps TRBD1 as D (5 bases). The CDR3 extends over 14 amino acids. Germline loops: CDR1 WSHSY, CDR2 SAAADI. V lost 3 bases, J lost 1 base, and 7 bases lay in between. Written as DNA, the CDR3 is TGCGCCAGCAGTGAATGGGGGAGCAATCAGCCCCAGCATTTT. This encodes CASSEWGSNQPQHF.

CDR3 sequence: CSAGMVVRDEQFF. The DNA of the CDR3 is TGCAGCGCTGGGATGGTGGTTCGCGATGAGCAGTTCTTC. V is TRBV29-1 and J is TRBJ2-1; D unclear. V was clipped by 7 bases and J by 8 bases, with 18 bases between them. Looked up from germline, CDR1 is SQVTM and CDR2 is ANQGSEA. The CDR3 totals 13 residues.

The chain is built from TRBV28 and TRBJ1-5; 7 bases match TRBD1. V shed 6 bases, J shed 0 bases, and the junction held 8 bases outside the gene matches. The CDR3 consists of 16 residues. Germline V gene sequence: CDR1 MDHEN, CDR2 SYDVKM. CDR3 nucleotide sequence: TGTGCCAGCAGGATACAGGGGTACTATAGCAATCAGCCCCAGCATTTT. It specifies CASRIQGYYSNQPQHF. The full variable domain, completed using reference TRBV28 and TRBJ1-5, is DVKVTQSSRYLVKRTGEKVFLECVQDMDHENMFWYRQDPGLGLRLIYFSYDVKMKEKGDIPEGYSVSREKKERFSLILESASTNQTSMYLCASRIQGYYSNQPQHFGDGTRLSIL.

The V gene is TRBV25-1, the J gene TRBJ2-5; 13 bases map to TRBD2. This CDR3 region has 18 residues. Germline V CDR1 and CDR2: MGHDK, SYGVNS. J gave up 4 bases and V 6 bases, and 14 bases lay outside the gene matches. CDR3 in DNA: TGTGCCAGCAGCCGGACCGCGACTAGCGGGAGGTTAATAGAGACCCAGTACTTC. Amino acids: CASSRTATSGRLIETQYF.

About this clone itself: In the same sample, other DNA sequences code for this CDR3. The CDR3 DNA follows: TGTGCCTGGAGTGTACGGGGAGTCGGGGAGCTGTTTTTT. It yields the protein CAWSVRGVGELFF. This chain links TRBV30 with TRBJ2-2, with D possibly matching TRBD2 (5 bases). With 0 bases removed from V and 7 bases from J, the gap between germline ends came to 9 bases. Germline lookup yields CDR1 GTSNPN and CDR2 SVGIG (reference sequence). CDR3 length: 13 residues.

This clone was counted once. The chain carries TRBV2 and TRBJ2-7, with D possibly being TRBD1 or TRBD2 (5 bases each). Trimming took 6 bases from V and 2 from J, leaving 14 bases between them. Germline V gives CDR1 SNHLY, CDR2 FYNNEI. CDR3 length: 14 amino acids. The CDR3 spells CASRTWDGPYEQYF. The DNA of the CDR3 is TGTGCCAGCAGGACTTGGGACGGACCCTACGAGCAGTACTTC.

The count of this clone is one. V is TRBV27 and J is TRBJ2-7; 10 bases line up with TRBD1. CDR3 length equals 14 residues. Trimming took 7 bases from V and 1 from J; bases not matched to a gene: 4. The V gene's germline CDR1 is MNHEY and CDR2 SMNVEV (reference sequence). This CDR3 reads CASKGTGVSYEQYF. The CDR3 DNA is TGTGCCAGCAAAGGGACAGGGGTTTCCTACGAGCAGTACTTC.

The chain has TRBV6-5 and TRBJ2-7; TRBD2 might be the D (6 bases). Germline CDR1 reads MNHEY; CDR2 reads SVGAGI. The length of the CDR3 is 15 residues. Trimming removed 8 bases at V and 4 bases at J, with 21 bases between. The CDR3 DNA is TGTGCCAGCCCAAACGATGACCGGGAGCTATACGAGCAGTACTTC. Amino acids: CASPNDDRELYEQYF.

The gene calls are TRBV27 and TRBJ1-4; D not certain. V shed 8 bases and J shed 8 bases, with 21 bases lying between them. The CDR3 has 15 residues. Germline CDR1 and CDR2: MNHEY and SMNVEV (reference sequence). CDR3 DNA sequence: TGTGCCAGCCGTACGTATGGGGAAGGCGGAGAAAAACTGTTTTTT. It translates to CASRTYGEGGEKLFF.

The chain carries TRBV19 and TRBJ2-7; 14 bases match TRBD2. The V gene's germline CDR1 is LNHDA and CDR2 SQIVND (reference sequence). CDR3 size: 15 residues. The trim removed 5 bases at V and 2 bases at J, leaving 2 bases unmatched. CDR3 loop: CASSGLAGGPYEQYF. CDR3 bases: TGTGCCAGTAGTGGACTAGCGGGGGGTCCCTACGAGCAGTACTTC.